The T cell receptor (beta chain) described here comes from a study of post-analysis software for immune sequencing data. Broader study findings: Controls had lower frequencies than patients of 4 or 5 TRBV segments, which included TRBV5-6, TRBV5-1 and TRBV20-1.

The germline V and J ends were trimmed by 4 bases and 7 bases, with 18 bases remaining between them. The germline V gene encodes CDR1 SGHRS and CDR2 YFSETQ. This CDR3 contains 15 residues. The TCR beta cDNA libraries contained unique molecular identifiers. TCRdb used MiXCR to reprocess the PCR reads, holding one entry per CDR3 protein. The table includes some 690,000 distinct CDR3 sequences, 55% to 70% detected once. For this clonotype: Its antigen remains unknown.

V is TRBV5-1 and J is TRBJ2-1; D may be TRBD2 (6 bases). The specimen was blood. This sequence originates from a girl aged 2 to 9 with multiple sclerosis. The CDR3 loop reads CASSPGDGPSNEQFF. The CDR3 coding sequence is TGCGCCAGCAGCCCGGGGGACGGGCCCAGTAATGAGCAGTTCTTC. Looking up the rest from reference TRBV5-1 and TRBJ2-1 gives the full variable domain: KAGVTQTPRYLIKTRGQQVTLSCSPISGHRSVSWYQQTPGQGLQFLFEYFSETQRNKGNFPGRFSGRQFSNSRSEMNVSTLELGDSALYLCASSPGDGPSNEQFFGPGTRLTVL.